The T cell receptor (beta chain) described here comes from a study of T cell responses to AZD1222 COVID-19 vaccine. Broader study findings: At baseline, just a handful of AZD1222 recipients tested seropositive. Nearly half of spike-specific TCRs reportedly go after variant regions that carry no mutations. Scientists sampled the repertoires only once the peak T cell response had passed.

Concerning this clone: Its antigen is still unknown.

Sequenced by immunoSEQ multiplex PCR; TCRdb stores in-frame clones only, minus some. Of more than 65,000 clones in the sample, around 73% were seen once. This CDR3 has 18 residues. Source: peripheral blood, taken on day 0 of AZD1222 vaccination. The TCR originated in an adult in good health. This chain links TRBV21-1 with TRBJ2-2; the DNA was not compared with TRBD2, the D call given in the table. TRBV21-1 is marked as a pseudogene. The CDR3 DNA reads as TGTGCCAGCTCCCCGCGCTTAGCGGGAGGGGTGAACACCGGGGAGCTGTTTTTT. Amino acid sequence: CASSPRLAGGVNTGELFF.